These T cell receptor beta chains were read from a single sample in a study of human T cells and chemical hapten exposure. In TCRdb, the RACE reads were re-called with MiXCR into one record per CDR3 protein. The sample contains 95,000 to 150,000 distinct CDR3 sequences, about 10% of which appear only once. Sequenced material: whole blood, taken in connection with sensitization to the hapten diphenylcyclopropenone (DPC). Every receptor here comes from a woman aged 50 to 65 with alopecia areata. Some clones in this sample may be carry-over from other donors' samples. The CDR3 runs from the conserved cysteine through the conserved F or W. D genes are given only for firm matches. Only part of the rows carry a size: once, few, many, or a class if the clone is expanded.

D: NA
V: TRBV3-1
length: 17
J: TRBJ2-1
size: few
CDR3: CASSQVPGGQPRNEQFF
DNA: TGTGCCAGCAGCCAAGTACCGGGGGGACAACCTAGGAATGAGCAGTTCTTC

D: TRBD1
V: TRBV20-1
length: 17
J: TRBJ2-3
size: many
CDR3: CSARSSHRQGFTDTQYF
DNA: TGCAGTGCTAGATCAAGTCACCGACAGGGGTTCACAGATACGCAGTATTTT

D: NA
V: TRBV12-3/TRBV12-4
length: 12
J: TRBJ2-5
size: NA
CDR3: CASSGRQETQYF
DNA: TGTGCCAGCTCCGGGCGCCAAGAGACCCAGTACTTC

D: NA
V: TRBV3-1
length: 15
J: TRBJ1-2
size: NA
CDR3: CASSQERAANYGYTF
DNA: TGTGCCAGCAGCCAGGAGAGGGCAGCTAACTATGGCTACACCTTC

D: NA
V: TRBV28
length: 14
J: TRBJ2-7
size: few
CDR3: CATKGQGRTYEQYF
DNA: TGTGCCACCAAAGGCCAGGGCCGGACTTACGAGCAGTACTTC

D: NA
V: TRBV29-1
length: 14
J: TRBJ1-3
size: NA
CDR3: CSVGGGNSGNTIYF
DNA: TGCAGCGTTGGTGGGGGTAACTCTGGAAACACCATATATTTT

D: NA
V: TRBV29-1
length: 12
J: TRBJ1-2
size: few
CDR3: CSGEDRIYGYTF
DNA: TGCAGCGGGGAGGACAGAATCTATGGCTACACCTTC

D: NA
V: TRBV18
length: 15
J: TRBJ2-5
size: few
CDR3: CASSPRQIRQETQYF
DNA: TGTGCCAGCTCACCCCGACAGATCCGACAAGAGACCCAGTACTTC

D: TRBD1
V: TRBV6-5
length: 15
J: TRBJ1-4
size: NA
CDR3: CASSSGQGSVKKLFF
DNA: TGTGCCAGCAGTTCCGGACAGGGGTCCGTGAAAAAACTGTTTTTT

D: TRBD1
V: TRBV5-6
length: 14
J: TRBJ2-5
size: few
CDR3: CASSFGTGLETQYF
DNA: TGTGCCAGCAGCTTCGGGACAGGGCTAGAGACCCAGTACTTC

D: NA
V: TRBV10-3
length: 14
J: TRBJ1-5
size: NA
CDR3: CAISPTGPNQPQHF
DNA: TGTGCCATCAGTCCGACAGGCCCCAATCAGCCCCAGCATTTT

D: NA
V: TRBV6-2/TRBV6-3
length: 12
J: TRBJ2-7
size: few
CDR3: CASSSPGPELHF
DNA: TGTGCCAGCAGCTCCCCGGGCCCGGAGCTCCACTTC

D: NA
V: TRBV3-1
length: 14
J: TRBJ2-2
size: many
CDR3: CASSQVRNTGELFF
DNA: TGTGCCAGCAGCCAAGTTAGGAACACCGGGGAGCTGTTTTTT

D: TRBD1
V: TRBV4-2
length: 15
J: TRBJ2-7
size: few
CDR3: CASSQGPGQGYEQYF
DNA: TGTGCCAGCAGCCAAGGGCCCGGACAGGGTTACGAGCAGTACTTC

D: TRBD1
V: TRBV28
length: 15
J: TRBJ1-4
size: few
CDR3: CASSFGQGTNQKLFF
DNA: TGTGCCAGCAGTTTCGGACAGGGGACCAATCAAAAACTGTTTTTT

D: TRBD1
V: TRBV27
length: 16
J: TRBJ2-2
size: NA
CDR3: CASSLSGQGASGELFF
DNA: TGTGCCAGCAGTTTATCGGGTCAGGGGGCGTCCGGGGAGCTGTTTTTT

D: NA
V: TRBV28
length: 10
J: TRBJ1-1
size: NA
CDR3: CATNDGEAFF
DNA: TGTGCCACCAACGACGGGGAAGCTTTCTTT

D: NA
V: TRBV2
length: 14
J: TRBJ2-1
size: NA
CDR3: CASKRDSQGNEQFF
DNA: TGTGCCAGCAAGCGGGACAGCCAGGGGAATGAGCAGTTCTTC